A selection of T cell receptor beta chains follows, all from one sample in a study of T cells expressing NK-cell markers. With the 5' RACE reads reprocessed, TCRdb shows one record per CDR3 protein and no DNA. This sample's clone table lists 140,000 to 150,000 distinct CDR3 sequences. Material for sequencing was blood T cells: a sorted CD56 or NKG2C T cell subset, CD4+ or CD8+ T cells, or bulk PBMC T cells (not recorded which). These receptors were collected from a man aged 18 to 35 in good health. Each CDR3 is given with its conserved first and last residue.

J gene | V gene | CDR3 protein
TRBJ2-7 | TRBV6-2/TRBV6-3 | CASSQTGVDEQYF
TRBJ1-2 | TRBV24-1 | CATSGATKGGYTF
TRBJ1-6 | TRBV6-1 | CASREGQSYNSPLHF
TRBJ2-5 | TRBV3-1 | CASSQGRGGPGETQYF
TRBJ2-1 | TRBV3-1 | CASSQETAGAFLYEQFF
TRBJ2-7 | TRBV19 | CASSIGWQEPYEQYF
TRBJ1-2 | TRBV20-1 | CSAQGQENYGYTF
TRBJ2-2 | TRBV7-3 | CASSPSWGDPTGELFF
TRBJ2-3 | TRBV29-1 | CSVPGHLSTDTQYF
TRBJ2-3 | TRBV7-6 | CASSTGTSPPRDTQYF
TRBJ2-1 | TRBV29-1 | CSVEVGHQLNNEQFF
TRBJ2-3 | TRBV27 | CASMVQVGQAGISTDTQYF
TRBJ2-1 | TRBV12-3/TRBV12-4 | CASTPLGTNNEQFF
TRBJ1-5 | TRBV7-9 | CASSPDGDSNQPQHF
TRBJ2-7 | TRBV20-1 | CSAGGTSGIIEQYF
TRBJ2-2 | TRBV27 | CASSLTSGSITRELFF
TRBJ2-1 | TRBV6-5 | CASSYSSGDDYEQFF
TRBJ2-6 | TRBV20-1 | CSATSKRGGDSGANVLTF
TRBJ2-4 | TRBV9 | CASSGLGLSKNIQYF
TRBJ2-3 | TRBV14 | CASSLTLWDTQYF
TRBJ2-3 | TRBV7-7 | CASSSTPGLADTQYF
TRBJ2-3 | TRBV9 | CASSVGRGTQYF
TRBJ1-5 | TRBV5-6 | CASSFCPDVNQPQHF
TRBJ2-1 | TRBV12-3/TRBV12-4 | CASTPSGSYNEQFF
TRBJ2-3 | TRBV11-2 | CASSLAAGTDTQYF
TRBJ2-7 | TRBV27 | CASSLVGQEYYEQYF
TRBJ1-2 | TRBV27 | CASSLRRDHYGYTF
TRBJ2-7 | TRBV27 | CASSLGGLGEQYF
TRBJ2-5 | TRBV20-1 | CSAAQTRGALQETQYF
TRBJ2-3 | TRBV25-1 | CASSEGGGTDTQYF
TRBJ2-1 | TRBV11-2 | CASSLAGLANEQFF
TRBJ2-1 | TRBV5-1 | CASSLSSGRLSYRNEQFF
TRBJ2-1 | TRBV4-3 | CASSQELGQVPFF
TRBJ2-2 | TRBV7-8 | CASSYPTGELFF
TRBJ2-7 | TRBV4-2 | CASSQPTSVTYEQYF
TRBJ2-7 | TRBV5-6 | CASSGSGSPSYEQYF
TRBJ2-1 | TRBV7-9 | CASSLLRGHEQFF
TRBJ2-2 | TRBV29-1 | CSVDFTGRTGELFF
TRBJ2-1 | TRBV6-5 | CASSYDGGVSYNEQFF
TRBJ2-6 | TRBV27 | CASNPIKVSGANVLTF
TRBJ2-5 | TRBV4-2 | CASSQGQIGLAGLQETQYF
TRBJ2-5 | TRBV7-9 | CASSFPSGDLQETQYF